The next 23 T cell receptor beta chains were all read from a single sample in a study of Ad26.COV2.S vaccination and SARS-CoV-2 variants. The protocol was immunoSEQ multiplex PCR, while the TCRdb copy is restricted to in-frame clones and leaves out a portion. Of approximately 300,000 clones listed, more than 70% are singletons. Specified treatment: roughly 18 received Ad26.COV2.S at low or high dose, single or two shots; about five received placebo; per-sample allocation not given. Collection of samples fell on day 63 after the first vaccine or placebo injection. The source material was peripheral blood, sampled in a trial of Ad26.COV2.S vaccine versus placebo. These receptors all come from a person aged 18 to 65 who received the Ad26.COV2.S COVID-19 vaccine or a placebo.

The V and J genes are TRBV9 and TRBJ1-1, with D uncertain. Trimming took off 0 bases at V and 11 bases at J, with 11 bases between the two ends. This CDR3 spans 12 amino acids. CDR1 and CDR2 (germline): SGDLS, YYNGEE. The CDR3 protein is CASSVADEVAFF. The CDR3 DNA reads as TGTGCCAGCAGCGTAGCTGATGAGGTGGCTTTCTTT.

CDR3 protein: CASSRGLAGGPYNEQFF. CDR3 nucleotide sequence: TGTGCCAGCAGTCGAGGACTAGCGGGGGGGCCCTACAATGAGCAGTTCTTC. The rearrangement uses TRBV13 and TRBJ2-1; 15 bases are shared with TRBD2. Looked up from germline, CDR1 is PRHDT and CDR2 is FYEKMQ (reference sequence). This CDR3 has 17 amino acids. The trim removed 6 bases at V and 2 bases at J, leaving 5 bases unmatched.

The CDR3 is CASSYGQSIASDTQYF. CDR3 nucleotide sequence: TGTGCCAGCAGTTACGGACAGTCGATCGCTTCAGATACGCAGTATTTT. The genes are TRBV6-2 or TRBV6-3 and TRBJ2-3, with TRBD1 as a possible D gene (6 bases). Trimming stripped 2 bases from V and 4 bases from J, with 16 bases between. CDR1 and CDR2 (germline): MNHEY, SVGEGT. The CDR3 is made up of 16 amino acids.

This chain's CDR3 is CASRLEGAGANVLTF. The CDR3 DNA is TGTGCCAGCAGATTGGAGGGGGCTGGGGCCAACGTCCTGACTTTC. This chain connects TRBV6-5 to TRBJ2-6; D assignment may be TRBD1 or TRBD2 (6 bases each). V was cut by 6 bases and J by 2 bases, with 11 bases left in between. The length of the CDR3 is 15 residues. CDR1 is MNHEY and CDR2 is SVGAGI in the germline V gene.

V gene TRBV2 combines with J gene TRBJ1-4; no reliable D call. Trimming took 5 bases from V and 6 from J, leaving 13 bases between them. Germline V CDR1 and CDR2: SNHLY, FYNNEI. The length of the CDR3 is 14 residues. The CDR3 bases are TGTGCCAGCAGTCGCCAGCCTTATTATGAAAAACTGTTTTTT. It yields the protein CASSRQPYYEKLFF.

V gene TRBV30 combines with J gene TRBJ2-4; D perhaps matches TRBD2 (5 bases). Germline V lookup: CDR1 GTSNPN, CDR2 SVGIG (reference sequence). This CDR3 region has 14 residues. Trimming took 0 bases from V and 1 from J, leaving 7 bases between them. The CDR3 bases are TGTGCCTGGAGTGTTGGGAGTGCCAAAAACATTCAGTACTTC. It yields the protein CAWSVGSAKNIQYF.

The chain recombines TRBV7-6 with TRBJ2-1; D is uncertain. From germline, CDR1 is SGHVS and CDR2 FNYEAQ. V lost 0 bases to trimming and J lost 0 bases, with 15 bases between them. The length of the CDR3 is 18 residues. CDR3 sequence: CASSLAQPFSSSYNEQFF. CDR3 DNA: TGTGCCAGCAGCTTAGCTCAACCATTTTCTAGCTCCTACAATGAGCAGTTCTTC.

The rearrangement joins TRBV3-1 (or the pseudogene TRBV3-2) to TRBJ2-2, with D possibly called TRBD1 or TRBD2 (6 bases each). With 1 base removed from V and 5 bases from J, the gap between germline ends came to 11 bases. The CDR3 has 15 amino acids. Germline-derived CDR1 and CDR2 are LGHDT and YNNKEL (reference sequence). The CDR3 nucleotides read TGTGCCAGCAGCCAAGGGGGGGCCGGAACCGGGGAGCTGTTTTTT. Its translation: CASSQGGAGTGELFF.

V usage is TRBV6-5 and J usage is TRBJ1-3; D possibly corresponds to TRBD1 (5 bases). The V and J ends lost 6 bases and 4 bases respectively, with 13 bases between them. CDR3 length equals 14 residues. CDR1 MNHEY and CDR2 SVGAGI come from the germline V gene. CDR3 bases: TGTGCCAGCAGCCGAGGGGCTTCCGGAAACACCATATATTTT. This gives the protein CASSRGASGNTIYF.

J is TRBJ2-7 and V is TRBV24-1; 7 bases agree with TRBD1. V lost 3 bases to trimming and J lost 6 bases; unmatched junction nucleotides: 4. Germline V lookup: CDR1 KGHDR, CDR2 SFDVKD. The CDR3 contains 13 residues. CDR3 in amino acids: CATSDTTGREQYF. CDR3 DNA: TGTGCCACCAGTGATACGACAGGGCGCGAGCAGTACTTC.

The gene calls are TRBV7-2 and TRBJ2-7, with D uncertain. With 2 bases removed from V and 9 bases from J, the gap between germline ends came to 17 bases. CDR1 and CDR2 from the germline V gene are SGHTA and FQGNSA. The CDR3 is 14 residues long. Here the CDR3 DNA reads TGTGCCAGCAGCTTAACCTTTTGGTGGGAATCGCAGTACTTC. Amino acids: CASSLTFWWESQYF.

The chain combines TRBV5-1 with TRBJ2-3, with no clear D. CDR1 is SGHRS, CDR2 YFSETQ, per germline. The CDR3 is made up of 15 amino acids. Trimming left V 0 bases short and J 0 bases short, with 8 bases between. CDR3: CASSLVDPSTDTQYF. CDR3 DNA sequence: TGCGCCAGCAGCTTGGTGGACCCTAGCACAGATACGCAGTATTTT.

V gene TRBV6-6 combines with J gene TRBJ1-2; D perhaps matches TRBD1 (6 bases). The length of the CDR3 is 15 residues. Trimming left V 0 bases short and J 12 bases short, with 20 bases between. In germline, CDR1 is MNHNY, CDR2 SVGAGI (reference sequence). CDR3 loop: CASSYSAGGEPWHTF. For the CDR3, the DNA is TGTGCCAGCAGTTACTCTGCCGGGGGCGAGCCCTGGCACACCTTC.

This chain uses TRBV5-1 with TRBJ2-3, with D tentatively TRBD1 (6 bases). The V gene lost 0 bases and the J gene lost 4 bases, with 9 bases spanning the gap. Germline-derived CDR1 and CDR2 are SGHRS and YFSETQ. The CDR3 totals 14 residues. The DNA for the CDR3 is TGCGCCAGCAGCTTGGTACAGGGTTCAGATACGCAGTATTTT. Translated, it gives CASSLVQGSDTQYF.

V usage is TRBV18 and J usage is TRBJ1-5, with D perhaps TRBD1 (5 bases). V was cut by 5 bases and J by 0 bases, with 11 bases left in between. CDR1 KGHSH and CDR2 LQKENI come from the germline V gene. This CDR3 contains 15 residues. CDR3 amino acids: CASSDQGSSNQPQHF. The CDR3 region has the DNA TGTGCCAGCTCAGACCAGGGAAGTAGCAATCAGCCCCAGCATTTT.

This clone was seen once. J is TRBJ1-5 and V is TRBV6-1; 7 bases are a match to TRBD1. This CDR3 contains 16 residues. Germline CDR1 reads MNHNS; CDR2 reads SASEGT. Losses at the gene ends were 1 base for V and 4 bases for J; bases not matched to a gene: 7. CDR3 protein: CASSEGRQGGNQPQHF. CDR3 coding DNA: TGTGCCAGCAGTGAAGGAAGGCAGGGGGGAAATCAGCCCCAGCATTTT.

This chain links TRBV7-8 with TRBJ1-2; tentatively, D is TRBD1 (6 bases). The CDR3 extends over 14 amino acids. In germline, CDR1 is SGHVS, CDR2 FQNEAQ. Trimming took 5 bases from V and 4 from J, leaving 14 bases between them. CDR3: CASSPDGGPYGYTF. CDR3 nucleotide sequence: TGTGCCAGCAGCCCAGACGGGGGGCCCTATGGCTACACCTTC.

The chain employs TRBV19 and TRBJ2-7; 8 bases are a match to TRBD2. CDR1 is LNHDA and CDR2 is SQIVND in the germline V gene (reference sequence). V was pared by 5 bases and J by 3 bases, with 15 bases of the junction left unmatched. The CDR3 totals 17 residues. The CDR3 DNA is TGTGCCAGTAGTCCTGGACCCGGGAGGGCAGGTGACTACGAGCAGTACTTC. It yields the protein CASSPGPGRAGDYEQYF.

The chain has TRBV6-5 and TRBJ1-3, with D tentatively TRBD1 (6 bases). The CDR3 spans 13 residues. In germline, CDR1 is MNHEY, CDR2 SVGAGI. The germline V and J ends were trimmed by 10 bases and 0 bases, with 10 bases remaining between them. The CDR3 region has the DNA TGTGCCATCAGGGGACTCTCTGGAAACACCATATATTTT. Its protein product is CAIRGLSGNTIYF.

The chain combines TRBV7-3 with TRBJ1-1; 7 nucleotides agree with TRBD1. The CDR3 loop spans 12 amino acids. The trim removed 5 bases at V and 8 bases at J, leaving 5 bases unmatched. Germline CDR1 and CDR2: SGHTA and FQGTGA. CDR3 nucleotide sequence: TGTGCCAGCAGCCGACAGGGCGGAGAAGCTTTCTTT. Amino acids: CASSRQGGEAFF.

This clone occurred a few times. The rearrangement links TRBV4-3 to TRBJ2-7; D possibly corresponds to TRBD2 (6 bases). V was pared by 0 bases and J by 4 bases, with 13 bases between. Germline CDR1 is LGHNA and CDR2 is YSLEER. The CDR3 has 15 amino acids. The CDR3 DNA reads TGCGCCAGCAGCCAAGATTATGAGGAGGGTTACGAGCAGTACTTC. It encodes CASSQDYEEGYEQYF.

This chain joins TRBV6-5 and TRBJ1-1; D is unclear. Germline lookup yields CDR1 MNHEY and CDR2 SVGAGI. Trimming stripped 8 bases from V and 1 base from J, with 11 bases between. The CDR3 length is 13 residues. CDR3 coding DNA: TGTGCCAGCCGGTTGGAAACGAACACTGAAGCTTTCTTT. Its translation: CASRLETNTEAFF.

This sequence joins TRBV4-1 and TRBJ1-2; D may be TRBD1 (6 bases). V lost 6 bases to trimming and J lost 3 bases, with 20 bases between them. The CDR3 totals 16 residues. Germline lookup yields CDR1 MGHRA and CDR2 YSYEKL. The CDR3 DNA reads TGCGCCAGCAGGGAACGACGGGGGGGCTACGACTATGGCTACACCTTC. It translates to CASRERRGGYDYGYTF.